A single sample is the source of the 17 T cell receptor beta chains below, sequenced in a study of shared T cell receptors in the human thymus. The protocol was immunoSEQ multiplex PCR, while the TCRdb copy is restricted to in-frame clones and leaves out a portion. The sample contains approximately 490,000 clones, roughly 74% of which appear only once. Separately, the same data were catalogued under a study of human thymus T cells.

The material sequenced was thymocytes. These receptors all stem from a boy in the first two years of life with a congenital heart defect.

Only a few counts were recorded for this clone. This chain joins TRBV7-2 and TRBJ2-1; 14 nucleotides agree with TRBD2. Germline V gene sequence: CDR1 SGHTA, CDR2 FQGNSA. V lost 4 bases to trimming and J lost 7 bases; unmatched junction nucleotides: 15. The CDR3 has 19 residues. CDR3 DNA sequence: TGTGCCAGCAGCTCAAACCCGACTAGCGGGAGGGCCTTGGCAAATGAGCAGTTCTTC. Amino acid sequence: CASSSNPTSGRALANEQFF.

CDR3 residues: CASSLAKGQGVHEQFF. The CDR3 region has the DNA TGCGCCAGCAGCTTGGCCAAGGGACAGGGGGTACATGAGCAGTTCTTC. V usage is TRBV5-1 and J usage is TRBJ2-1; TRBD1 agrees at 11 bases. The CDR3 has 16 amino acids. V shed 0 bases, J shed 8 bases, and the junction held 7 bases outside the gene matches. Germline-derived CDR1 and CDR2 are SGHRS and YFSETQ.

The gene calls are TRBV20-1 and TRBJ1-5; D uncertain. CDR3 length: 11 amino acids. Per the germline V gene, CDR1 is DFQATT and CDR2 is SNEGSKA (reference sequence). V lost 0 bases and J lost 7, with 4 bases in between. The chain's CDR3 is CSARDLQPQHF. The CDR3 coding sequence is TGCAGTGCTAGAGATCTCCAGCCCCAGCATTTT.

The V call is TRBV11-2, the J call TRBJ2-5; 9 nucleotides agree with TRBD1. Looked up from germline, CDR1 is SGHAT and CDR2 is FQNNGV. The CDR3 extends over 14 amino acids. V lost 4 bases, J lost 5 bases, and 5 bases stayed unmatched. The CDR3 loop reads CASSSTGGGETQYF. DNA of the CDR3: TGTGCCAGCAGCTCAACAGGGGGCGGTGAGACCCAGTACTTC.

V gene TRBV28 combines with J gene TRBJ2-7; the D is unclear. The germline gives CDR1 MDHEN, CDR2 SYDVKM. Trimming shortened V by 4 bases and J by 5 bases, and 12 bases separated the two germline ends. The CDR3 covers 13 residues. The CDR3 sequence is CASSCTRNHEQYF. CDR3 nucleotide sequence: TGTGCCAGCAGTTGTACTCGAAACCACGAGCAGTACTTC.

The V call is TRBV4-3, the J call TRBJ2-7; maybe TRBD1 (5 bases). Germline CDR1 and CDR2: LGHNA and YSLEER. Trimming took off 4 bases at V and 0 bases at J, with 16 bases between the two ends. This CDR3 is 16 amino acids long. CDR3 protein: CASSLGVTATSYEQYF. The CDR3 bases are TGCGCCAGCAGCCTAGGCGTGACAGCTACCTCCTACGAGCAGTACTTC.

CDR3 nucleotides: TGCGCCAGCAGCTTGGTGGAGGGGAGGCTTTTGGGGGCCAACGTCCTGACTTTC. Its protein product is CASSLVEGRLLGANVLTF. V and J are TRBV5-1 and TRBJ2-6, with D possibly being TRBD2 (6 bases). The V end lost 0 bases, the J end lost 4 bases, and 17 bases lay between the germline ends. This CDR3 has 18 amino acids. Germline CDR1 reads SGHRS; CDR2 reads YFSETQ.

The chain uses TRBV30 and TRBJ2-1, with D maybe TRBD2 (5 bases). The ends were cut back, 3 bases at V and 7 bases at J, with 19 bases in the middle. Per germline, CDR1 GTSNPN and CDR2 SVGIG (reference sequence). CDR3 size: 15 residues. The CDR3 sequence is CAWSGLLFSENEQFF. CDR3 DNA: TGTGCCTGGAGCGGACTGCTATTTTCGGAAAATGAGCAGTTCTTC.

The CDR3 loop is CASSSRTGKETQYF. The CDR3 region has the DNA TGTGCCAGCAGCTCACGGACAGGGAAAGAGACCCAGTACTTC. V and J are TRBV7-9 and TRBJ2-5; TRBD1 matches at 8 bases. CDR3 length: 14 amino acids. The germline V gene has CDR1 SEHNR and CDR2 FQNEAQ (reference sequence). V shed 4 bases, J shed 3 bases, and the junction held 4 bases outside the gene matches.

V usage is TRBV6-4 and J usage is TRBJ1-5; D is perhaps TRBD1 (6 bases). Per the germline V gene, CDR1 is MRHNA and CDR2 is SNTAGT. V lost 3 bases and J 6 bases, leaving 12 bases between the germline ends. The CDR3 contains 14 residues. The CDR3, as DNA: TGTGCCAGCAGTGAAGGGGGGGGAGTTCAGCCCCAGCATTTT. This sequence encodes CASSEGGGVQPQHF.

V usage is TRBV6-4 and J usage is TRBJ2-2; 7 bases align to TRBD2. V was clipped by 4 bases and J by 3 bases; unmatched bases: 8. The CDR3 has 16 residues. Germline assignment: CDR1 MRHNA and CDR2 SNTAGT. CDR3 DNA: TGTGCCAGCAGTGGCGCGGGGGACTACGACACCGGGGAGCTGTTTTTT. This translates into CASSGAGDYDTGELFF.

The CDR3 sequence is CASSFLAYSYNEQFF. In DNA form, the CDR3 reads TGTGCCAGCAGTTTCCTAGCGTACTCCTACAATGAGCAGTTCTTC. The V and J genes are TRBV28 and TRBJ2-1; tentative D call: TRBD2 (6 bases). Germline CDR1 is MDHEN and CDR2 is SYDVKM. The CDR3 covers 15 residues. Trimming took off 3 bases at V and 0 bases at J, with 9 bases between the two ends.

The rearrangement links TRBV19 to TRBJ2-5, with TRBD2 matching over 11 bases. CDR1 is LNHDA and CDR2 is SQIVND in the germline V gene (reference sequence). This CDR3 spans 15 amino acids. With V trimmed by 8 bases and J by 5 bases, 10 bases remained unmatched. The CDR3 protein is CASAPTSGREETQYF. CDR3 sequence (DNA): TGTGCCAGTGCCCCTACTAGCGGGAGAGAGGAGACCCAGTACTTC.

This clone has only a few counts. This sequence joins TRBV5-6 and TRBJ2-6; 9 nucleotides align to TRBD1. Germline V gives CDR1 SGHDT, CDR2 YYEEEE. CDR3 length: 19 amino acids. The junction had 12 bases not matched to a gene; V was cut back by 1 base and J by 4 bases. The CDR3 DNA sequence: TGTGCCAGCAGCTTGTCTGATACAGGGGGCGCGAGCGGGGCCAACGTCCTGACTTTC. It translates to CASSLSDTGGASGANVLTF.

This clone was detected once. The same CDR3 also results from other DNA sequences found in this sample. The chain combines TRBV19 with TRBJ2-5; 8 positions agree with TRBD1. In germline, CDR1 is LNHDA, CDR2 SQIVND (reference sequence). Unmatched junction bases numbered 6, after V lost 3 bases and J lost 3 bases. The CDR3 spans 15 residues. The CDR3 DNA is TGTGCCAGTAGTATCGCCCCGGACAGGGAAGAGACCCAGTACTTC. As protein: CASSIAPDREETQYF.

This chain links TRBV20-1 with TRBJ2-7; D perhaps matches TRBD1 (5 bases). This CDR3 has 10 amino acids. Germline-derived CDR1 and CDR2 are DFQATT and SNEGSKA (reference sequence). The V and J ends lost 4 bases and 7 bases respectively, with 8 bases between them. CDR3 in amino acids: CSAKGREQYF. The CDR3 DNA follows: TGCAGTGCTAAGGGGCGGGAGCAGTACTTC.

There are a few counts of this clone. The chain is built from TRBV11-2 and TRBJ2-1; no clear D gene. The CDR3 has 15 residues. V shed 10 bases and J shed 1 base, with 17 bases lying between them. CDR1 and CDR2 (germline): SGHAT, FQNNGV. CDR3 DNA sequence: TGTGCCATCCCGCCCCCAAGGAGTTCCTACAATGAGCAGTTCTTC. Protein sequence: CAIPPPRSSYNEQFF. The full variable domain, its missing parts supplied by reference TRBV11-2 and TRBJ2-1, is EAGVAQSPRYKIIEKRQSVAFWCNPISGHATLYWYQQILGQGPKLLIQFQNNGVVDDSQLPKDRFSAERLKGVDSTLKIQPAKLEDSAVYLCAIPPPRSSYNEQFFGPGTRLTVL.